These T cell receptor beta chains were read from a single sample in a study of molecular identifiers for immune sequencing clone quantification. TCRdb reanalysed the PCR reads using MiXCR and keeps one entry per CDR3 protein. Here the sample spans some 94,000 distinct CDR3 sequences, nearly 25% being singletons. Material for sequencing was naive CD8+ T cells from blood, with Jurkat cell RNA spiked in. Receptor source: a human donor in good health. Some libraries in this study had Jurkat cell RNA spiked in. The CDR3 runs from the conserved cysteine through the conserved F or W. The D gene is left open where the match is weak. Only part of the rows carry a size: once, few, many, or a class if the clone is expanded.

clone_size	j_call	d_call	v_call	cdr3_nt	cdr3_aa
.	TRBJ2-3	.	TRBV29-1	TGCCGCGTGGGGGGGGGGCCGGGCAGCGGGTCGGATACGCAGTATTTT	CRVGGGPGSGSDTQYF
.	TRBJ1-2	.	TRBV2	TGTGCCAGCACCCTCCTCGGTGGCAGGGGTTCTGGCTACACCTTC	CASTLLGGRGSGYTF
.	TRBJ2-2	.	TRBV30	TGTGCCTGGAGTGACCTAGCTTACGGGGAGCTGTTTTTT	CAWSDLAYGELFF
few	TRBJ1-2	.	TRBV6-2/TRBV6-3	TGTGCCAGCAGCCCCACCCGGGGTTTGTACGATGGCTACACCTTC	CASSPTRGLYDGYTF
many	TRBJ2-3	.	TRBV27	TGTGCCAGCAGTATGTTAGGGTTTACGCAGTATTTT	CASSMLGFTQYF
many	TRBJ1-4	.	TRBV7-9	TGTGCCAGCAGCTTACAAGCAGGGCGGTCTAATGAAAAACTGTTTTTT	CASSLQAGRSNEKLFF
many	TRBJ1-6	.	TRBV7-9	TGTGCCAGCAGCCCCCCGAGCTCCTATAATTCACCCCTCCACTTT	CASSPPSSYNSPLHF
.	TRBJ2-3	.	TRBV18	TGTGCCAGCTCACCAACTAGACAGAGCACAGATACGCAGTATTTT	CASSPTRQSTDTQYF
few	TRBJ1-2	.	TRBV30	TGTGCCTGTATCTGGAGGGATAACTATGGCTACACCTTC	CACIWRDNYGYTF
few	TRBJ1-3	.	TRBV19	TGTGCCAGTAGCGGGACCGATAGTAGAAACACCATATATTTT	CASSGTDSRNTIYF
few	TRBJ1-5	.	TRBV6-2/TRBV6-3	TGTGCCAGCAGCGGACAGTCTAGCAATCAGCCCCAGCATTTT	CASSGQSSNQPQHF
few	TRBJ2-3	TRBD1	TRBV9	TGTGCCAGCAGCGTATCGGACAGGGGGCGAGGCACAGATACGCAGTATTTT	CASSVSDRGRGTDTQYF
.	TRBJ2-1	TRBD2	TRBV9	TGTGCCAGCACCAGCGGGGGAGGAGGTCGCGACAATGAGCAGTTCTTC	CASTSGGGGRDNEQFF
.	TRBJ2-7	.	TRBV6-2/TRBV6-3	TGTGCCAGCACCTTGGGCTACGAGCAGTACTTC	CASTLGYEQYF
.	TRBJ1-1	TRBD1	TRBV12-3/TRBV12-4	TGTGCCAGCAGGGAGGGACAGCGGTATTCGGGCACTGAAGCTTTCTTT	CASREGQRYSGTEAFF
.	TRBJ2-6	.	TRBV3-1	TGTGCCAGCACGTCAAGGCGGGGATTATCCTCTGGGGCCAACGTCCTGACTTTC	CASTSRRGLSSGANVLTF
.	TRBJ2-3	.	TRBV27	TGTGCCAGCAGTCCAGTTGGTAGAGGGGCGGAGAGCACAGATACGCAGTATTTT	CASSPVGRGAESTDTQYF
many	TRBJ2-3	.	TRBV5-6	TGTGCCAGCAGCCAACTGCTAGGGAGCACAGATACGCAGTATTTT	CASSQLLGSTDTQYF
few	TRBJ2-7	.	TRBV30	TGTGCCTGGAGCGCCTTAGACTCCTACGAGCAGTACTTC	CAWSALDSYEQYF
.	TRBJ2-1	TRBD2	TRBV14	TGTGCCAGCAGCAGGCTAGCGGGAGGTGGGAATGAGCAGTTCTTC	CASSRLAGGGNEQFF
many	TRBJ2-7	TRBD1	TRBV4-3	TGCGCCAGCAGCCCAGGGACAGGGAAAACCTACGAGCAGTACTTC	CASSPGTGKTYEQYF
few	TRBJ2-1	.	TRBV27	TGTGCCAGCACCCTAGGAGGTCTGGGGAATGAGCAGTTCTTC	CASTLGGLGNEQFF
.	TRBJ2-1	TRBD2	TRBV12-3/TRBV12-4	TGTGCCAGCAGTTTAGCGGGCGGGGGGGCACACAATGAGCAGTTCTTC	CASSLAGGGAHNEQFF
.	TRBJ2-3	.	TRBV7-8	TGTGCCAGCAGCCTTCCGGCCGGAGATACGCAGTATTTT	CASSLPAGDTQYF
.	TRBJ1-1	.	TRBV4-3	TGCGCCAGCAGCCAAGATCCGGGGGGTGAAACTGAAGCTTTCTTT	CASSQDPGGETEAFF
many	TRBJ1-4	TRBD1	TRBV12-5	TGTGCTAGTGGGGGACCGGGGACAGGTGAAAAACTGTTTTTT	CASGGPGTGEKLFF
few	TRBJ1-1	TRBD1	TRBV12-3/TRBV12-4	TGTGCCAGCAGGGTTGGGACAGGGGAAGACACTGAAGCTTTCTTT	CASRVGTGEDTEAFF
.	TRBJ2-3	TRBD2	TRBV29-1	TGCAGCGTGAGGGCGGGGGGGACGATAGATACGCAGTATTTT	CSVRAGGTIDTQYF
.	TRBJ2-1	TRBD2	TRBV3-1	TGTGCCAGCAGCCCAAGGACTAGCGGGGGCCCCATCTACAATGAGCAGTTCTTC	CASSPRTSGGPIYNEQFF
few	TRBJ2-1	TRBD2	TRBV28	TGTGCCAGCAGTTTTACTAGCGGGAGTGATGAGCAGTTCTTC	CASSFTSGSDEQFF
few	TRBJ2-7	.	TRBV5-6	TGTGCCAGCAGCTTCGACGGGAACCATATCTACGAGCAGTACTTC	CASSFDGNHIYEQYF
few	TRBJ1-1	.	TRBV9	TGTGCCAGCAGCGTAGGAGGAGGCTCTGAAGCTTTCTTT	CASSVGGGSEAFF